The T cell receptor beta chain under discussion was sequenced for a study of blood T cell repertoires in COVID-19. Study context: Material from acute and convalescent COVID-19 was sourced from the United States, Italy and Spain. From T cells, B-cell-depleted T cells, or PBMCs came the material, which was cDNA or gDNA.

The method was immunoSEQ multiplex PCR; TCRdb's version includes in-frame clones alone and lacks a portion of them. This sample has about 140,000 clones; 88% occur once, and the top ten carry approximately 1.4%. The germline gives CDR1 SGHVS, CDR2 FQNEAQ. The junction had 3 bases not matched to a gene; V was cut back by 5 bases and J by 0 bases. CDR3 size: 14 residues. V and J are TRBV7-8 and TRBJ1-2, with TRBD1 identical over 7 bases. The TCR was taken from a woman aged 60-75 years with acute or convalescent COVID-19. What was sequenced was peripheral blood. The CDR3 here is CASSQDRTNYGYTF. CDR3 bases: TGTGCCAGCAGCCAGGACAGGACTAACTATGGCTACACCTTC.